In its sample, the clone carrying this T cell receptor (beta chain) was seen many times. As yet, its antigen is unknown. Germline-derived CDR1 and CDR2 are SQVTM and ANQGSEA. This CDR3 region has 13 residues. Trimming removed 1 base from V and 2 bases from J, with 7 bases in between. Incorporated into the TCR beta cDNA libraries were unique molecular identifiers, which served to reduce PCR and sequencing biases. A population of roughly 0.85 to 11 million T cells gave rise to about half a million cDNA molecules. MiXCR, applied by TCRdb to the PCR reads, yields one record per CDR3 protein. The sample has about 170,000 distinct CDR3 sequences; about 30% are singletons. The sample comes from a study of post-analysis software for immune sequencing data. Notes on the study in general: Four to six TRBV segments were more frequent in patients than controls; TRBV5-6, TRBV5-1 and TRBV20-1 belonged to this group. Strong co-clustering by F measure was evident for samples that had been prepared in the same batch.

V gene TRBV29-1 combines with J gene TRBJ2-3; D gene uncertain. This TCR was sampled from a girl aged 10-17 years with multiple sclerosis. The sample taken for sequencing was blood. Here the CDR3 reads CSVEAQDTDTQYF. The DNA for the CDR3 is TGCAGCGTTGAAGCCCAAGACACAGATACGCAGTATTTT.